Following are 29 T cell receptor beta chains from one sample sequenced in a study of metastatic and nonmetastatic thyroid tumors. Among the patients, none had received any treatment before thyroid surgery. TCRdb re-clonotyped the PCR reads through MiXCR. The sample comprises some 29,000 clones, 7% to 9% of which are singletons, and about two fifths rests with the top ten. Material: blood. These receptors were obtained from a female donor with papillary thyroid cancer or a benign thyroid nodule (not recorded which). Some clones in this sample may be carry-over from other donors' samples.

This clone was observed a handful of times. With a much larger clone just one base away, this may be a read error. The chain has TRBV14 and TRBJ2-3; D not certain. The V and J ends lost 7 bases and 5 bases respectively, with 7 bases between them. CDR3 size: 11 residues. Germline V gene data show CDR1 as SGHDN and CDR2 as FVKESK. CDR3: CASIVGDTQYF. The CDR3 region has the DNA TGTGCCAGCATTGTCGGAGATACGCAGTATTTT.

This clone was found many times. The V and J genes are TRBV24-1 and TRBJ2-3; no reliable D call. This CDR3 has 14 residues. Per the germline V gene, CDR1 is KGHDR and CDR2 is SFDVKD. V gave up 0 bases and J gave up 4 bases, with 7 bases separating them. The CDR3 bases are TGTGCCACCAGTGATTTGGACTCGTCAGATACGCAGTATTTT. Its translation: CATSDLDSSDTQYF.

This clone was seen ten or more times. The J gene is TRBJ1-6, the V gene TRBV27; D uncertain. The germline gives CDR1 MNHEY, CDR2 SMNVEV (reference sequence). The V and J ends lost 8 bases and 5 bases respectively, with 13 bases between them. The CDR3 runs 14 residues. In DNA form, the CDR3 reads TGTGCCAGCCGCGCAATCACCAATAATTCACCCCTCCACTTT. Its protein product is CASRAITNNSPLHF.

This clone showed up many times. The same CDR3 is also encoded by other DNA sequences in this sample. The rearrangement links TRBV2 to TRBJ2-5; 8 bases align to TRBD2. The germline V gene has CDR1 SNHLY and CDR2 FYNNEI. J was trimmed by 5 bases and V by 1 base; bases with no gene match: 6. The CDR3 loop spans 15 amino acids. The CDR3 coding sequence is TGTGCCAGCAGTGAAGGTGCTGGCGGGGGGGAGACCCAGTACTTC. Protein product: CASSEGAGGGETQYF.

This clone was observed at least ten times. The V call is TRBV19, the J call TRBJ2-7; possibly TRBD1 for D (6 bases). Germline V lookup: CDR1 LNHDA, CDR2 SQIVND (reference sequence). Trimming shortened V by 6 bases and J by 2 bases, and 14 bases separated the two germline ends. The CDR3 contains 14 residues. In DNA form, the CDR3 reads TGTGCCAGTAGCACCTCGGGACACCCCTACGAGCAGTACTTC. It translates to CASSTSGHPYEQYF. Full variable domain (remainder filled in from reference TRBV19 and TRBJ2-7): DGGITQSPKYLFRKEGQNVTLSCEQNLNHDAMYWYRQDPGQGLRLIYYSQIVNDFQKGDIAEGYSVSREKKESFPLTVTSAQKNPTAFYLCASSTSGHPYEQYFGPGTRLTVT.

A note on this clone: Germline and junction disagree at one end, which may indicate a read error. The rearrangement joins TRBV18 to TRBJ1-1; the D is unclear. CDR1 is KGHSH, CDR2 LQKENI, per germline. The CDR3 has 13 amino acids. CDR3 sequence (DNA): TGTGCCAACTCATTGGACCCTAACACTGAAGCTTTCTTT. This codes for CANSLDPNTEAFF.

This clone has at least ten counts. V gene TRBV19 combines with J gene TRBJ2-2; maybe TRBD2 (6 bases). Deletions cut 7 bases from V and 10 bases from J, with 10 bases between. Germline V gene lookup returns CDR1 LNHDA and CDR2 SQIVND (reference sequence). This CDR3 has 11 amino acids. The CDR3 DNA reads TGTGCCAGTATGGGGGGTATGGAGCTGTTTTTT. The encoded protein is CASMGGMELFF.

This clone was detected a few times. This may stem from a read error, because a much larger clone lies one nucleotide away. The chain employs TRBV14 and TRBJ2-5; D is unresolved. Germline V gene lookup returns CDR1 SGHDN and CDR2 FVKESK. This CDR3 has 12 residues. The CDR3 here is CASIQDAETQYF. CDR3 DNA sequence: TGTGCCAGCATCCAAGATGCGGAGACCCAGTACTTC.

In its sample, this clone was seen a few times. A single base separates this from a much larger clone, so it may be a read error. This sequence joins TRBV4-2 and TRBJ2-3; D possibly corresponds to TRBD1 (6 bases). The V end lost 7 bases, the J end lost 0 bases, and 17 bases lay between the germline ends. This CDR3 contains 16 residues. CDR1 and CDR2 (germline): LGHNA, YNFKEQ. The CDR3 here is CASTHGKGHSTDTQYF. For the CDR3, the DNA is TGTGCCAGCACTCACGGGAAGGGACATAGCACAGATACGCAGTATTTT.

V is TRBV6-2 or TRBV6-3 and J is TRBJ1-5, with TRBD1 matching over 11 bases. The J segment lost 7 bases and the V segment lost 2 bases, leaving 1 base of the junction unmatched. The CDR3 spans 14 residues. Per the germline V gene, CDR1 is MNHEY and CDR2 is SVGEGT. The CDR3, as DNA: TGTGCCAGCAGTTACAGGACAGGGGGCCAGCCCCAGCATTTT. Its protein product is CASSYRTGGQPQHF.

Ten or more counts support this clone. CDR3 nucleotides: TGTGCCAGCACCTCGACTAGCGGGAGGCTACATGAGCAGTTCTTC. This encodes CASTSTSGRLHEQFF. This rearrangement joins TRBV28 to TRBJ2-1; 13 nucleotides match TRBD2. In germline, CDR1 is MDHEN, CDR2 SYDVKM. This CDR3 spans 15 amino acids. The V and J ends lost 7 bases and 8 bases, in that order; junction bases with no gene match: 8.

The rearrangement links TRBV4-3 to TRBJ1-4; no clear D. Germline V gives CDR1 LGHNA, CDR2 YSLEER. Trimming took 0 bases from V and 3 from J, leaving 8 bases between them. CDR3 length: 15 residues. CDR3 protein: CASSQDGVPNEKLFF. DNA for the CDR3: TGCGCCAGCAGCCAAGACGGGGTTCCTAATGAAAAACTGTTTTTT.

At least ten counts were recorded for this clone. The chain couples TRBV5-1 to TRBJ1-4; 8 positions agree with TRBD1. This CDR3 is built from 15 residues. Germline V gene lookup returns CDR1 SGHRS and CDR2 YFSETQ. V shed 4 bases, J shed 5 bases, and the junction held 7 bases outside the gene matches. The CDR3 protein is CASSTGQGRNEKLFF. For the CDR3, the DNA is TGCGCCAGCAGCACAGGACAGGGAAGAAATGAAAAACTGTTTTTT.

This clone has ten or more counts. The rearrangement joins TRBV5-6 to TRBJ2-7; D gene uncertain. This CDR3 comprises 14 residues. Germline CDR1 is SGHDT and CDR2 is YYEEEE. The V and J ends lost 1 base and 4 bases respectively, with 12 bases between them. DNA of the CDR3: TGTGCCAGCAGCTTGTTAAACAGATTATACGAGCAGTACTTC. It translates to CASSLLNRLYEQYF.

This clone was seen repeatedly, ten times or more. The chain has TRBV11-3 and TRBJ2-1; D is possibly TRBD1 or TRBD2 (5 bases each). CDR1 is SGHNT and CDR2 is YENEEA in the germline V gene. The CDR3 loop spans 11 amino acids. The ends were cut back, 5 bases at V and 10 bases at J, with 9 bases in the middle. Written as DNA, the CDR3 is TGTGCCAGCAGCCTGGGGGAGGAGCAGTTCTTC. It yields the protein CASSLGEEQFF.

This clone was recorded at least ten times. The chain uses TRBV19 and TRBJ2-7; D might be TRBD1 or TRBD2, each matching 5 bases. Per the germline V gene, CDR1 is LNHDA and CDR2 is SQIVND (reference sequence). CDR3 length equals 13 residues. V was cut by 4 bases and J by 2 bases, with 9 bases left in between. The CDR3: CASSKGRAYEQYF. CDR3 DNA: TGTGCCAGTAGTAAGGGGCGGGCCTACGAGCAGTACTTC.

This clone was counted many times. V gene TRBV19 combines with J gene TRBJ1-3, with no clear D. Looked up from germline, CDR1 is LNHDA and CDR2 is SQIVND (reference sequence). The CDR3 runs to 15 residues. The V end was cut by 3 bases, the J end by 0 bases, with 9 bases between. CDR3 in amino acids: CASSIAGTSGNTIYF. CDR3 coding DNA: TGTGCCAGTAGTATTGCGGGTACCTCTGGAAACACCATATATTTT.

Notes on this clone: Just one base apart from a much larger clone, this may be a read error. Different DNA sequences within this sample yield the same CDR3. This chain links TRBV20-1 with TRBJ2-3; D is ambiguous. Trimming removed 7 bases from V and 4 bases from J, with 9 bases in between. Germline V gene data show CDR1 as DFQATT and CDR2 as SNEGSKA (reference sequence). This CDR3 comprises 11 residues. DNA for the CDR3: TGCAGTGGCCGTTATTCAGATACGCAGTATTTT. The encoded protein is CSGRYSDTQYF.

As concerns this clone: This clone may be a read error of a much larger clone one base away. J is TRBJ1-4 and V is TRBV20-1; D is perhaps TRBD1 (6 bases). Trimming pared 3 bases from V and 4 bases from J, leaving 12 bases between. Germline lookup yields CDR1 DFQATT and CDR2 SNEGSKA (reference sequence). This CDR3 comprises 14 residues. The CDR3: CSASLEGGNEKLFF. DNA of the CDR3: TGCAGTGCTAGTCTAGAGGGGGGTAATGAAAAACTGTTTTTT.

This clone was seen repeatedly, ten times or more. V is TRBV6-2 or TRBV6-3 and J is TRBJ1-1, with a weak D call TRBD1 (6 bases). This CDR3 spans 21 amino acids. Germline V lookup: CDR1 MNHEY, CDR2 SVGEGT. Deletions cut 2 bases from V and 0 bases from J, with 28 bases between. The CDR3 reads CASSYKTGSWGKVVVNTEAFF. CDR3 sequence (DNA): TGTGCCAGCAGTTACAAGACAGGATCCTGGGGCAAGGTCGTGGTGAACACTGAAGCTTTCTTT.

In its sample, this clone was seen many times. The genes are TRBV20-1 and TRBJ2-1; 12 nucleotides line up with TRBD1. This CDR3 is built from 17 residues. CDR1 and CDR2 from the germline V gene are DFQATT and SNEGSKA (reference sequence). The V gene end was trimmed by 2 bases and the J gene end by 6 bases; junction bases not matched to a gene: 11. The CDR3 DNA sequence: TGCAGTGCTAGACCTCCATCCGGGACAGGGGGCCCCAATGAGCAGTTCTTC. Translation: CSARPPSGTGGPNEQFF.

About this clone itself: No conserved phenylalanine or tryptophan is present at the end of the CDR3, so a read error is the likely explanation. The CDR3 reads CASSPDAFGRNTDTQYL. In DNA, the CDR3 is TGTGCCAGCAGCCCCGACGCCTTTGGGAGGAACACAGATACGCAGTATTTG. This sequence joins TRBV4-2 and TRBJ2-3; D possibly corresponds to TRBD2 (6 bases). Germline V gives CDR1 LGHNA, CDR2 YNFKEQ. V shed 4 bases and J shed 2 bases, with 19 bases lying between them. This CDR3 is built from 17 residues.

This clone has a count of ten or more. The chain joins TRBV5-1 to TRBJ2-1; TRBD2 matches 8 bases. Germline-derived CDR1 and CDR2 are SGHRS and YFSETQ. The V gene end was trimmed by 2 bases and the J gene end by 0 bases; junction bases not matched to a gene: 1. This CDR3 comprises 15 residues. CDR3 nucleotide sequence: TGCGCCAGCAGCTTAGCGGGGGCCTCCTACAATGAGCAGTTCTTC. This encodes CASSLAGASYNEQFF. The full variable domain, rest sourced from reference TRBV5-1 and TRBJ2-1, is KAGVTQTPRYLIKTRGQQVTLSCSPISGHRSVSWYQQTPGQGLQFLFEYFSETQRNKGNFPGRFSGRQFSNSRSEMNVSTLELGDSALYLCASSLAGASYNEQFFGPGTRLTVL.

This clone was detected ten times or more. This CDR3 is also generated by other DNA sequences in the sample. The J gene is TRBJ2-7, the V gene TRBV6-2 or TRBV6-3, with 10 bases fitting TRBD2. The CDR3 loop spans 15 amino acids. With V trimmed by 2 bases and J by 6 bases, 7 bases remained unmatched. Germline CDR1 and CDR2: MNHEY and SVGEGT. The CDR3 is CASSYGSGGASEQYF. In nucleotides, the CDR3 is TGTGCCAGCAGTTACGGCAGCGGGGGGGCTTCCGAGCAGTACTTC.

This clone was seen repeatedly, ten times or more. This chain links TRBV3-1 with TRBJ1-3; a possible D gene is TRBD1 (5 bases). The CDR3 has 14 amino acids. The germline V gene encodes CDR1 LGHDT and CDR2 YNNKEL (reference sequence). V was clipped by 9 bases and J by 1 base, with 13 bases between them. CDR3: CASSTGVSGNTIYF. The CDR3, as DNA: TGTGCCAGTTCGACGGGGGTTTCTGGAAACACCATATATTTT.

Ten or more counts support this clone. The chain uses TRBV30 and TRBJ1-4, with no clear D. With 0 bases removed from V and 0 bases from J, the gap between germline ends came to 11 bases. Germline values: CDR1 GTSNPN, CDR2 SVGIG (reference sequence). The CDR3 covers 16 residues. CDR3 nucleotides: TGTGCCTGGAGTGTTACAAACACCGCAACTAATGAAAAACTGTTTTTT. It codes for CAWSVTNTATNEKLFF.

This clone was detected ten times or more. The chain couples TRBV5-1 to TRBJ2-7, with D maybe TRBD2 (6 bases). V was shortened by 0 bases and J by 3 bases, with 16 bases between the two germline ends. Germline values: CDR1 SGHRS, CDR2 YFSETQ. CDR3 length: 16 residues. In nucleotides, the CDR3 is TGCGCCAGCAGCTTGGGACGGATGATGGGGGGCTACGAGCAGTACTTC. Its translation is CASSLGRMMGGYEQYF.

Turning to this clone: A read error is possible here, since a much larger clone lies one base away. The gene calls are TRBV5-4 and TRBJ2-7, with D perhaps TRBD1 or TRBD2 (6 bases each). CDR3 length: 15 residues. Germline V lookup: CDR1 SGHNT, CDR2 YYREEE (reference sequence). The chain's CDR3 is CGSSPGGGRSYEQYF. For the CDR3, the DNA is TGTGGCAGCAGCCCAGGAGGGGGACGATCCTACGAGCAGTACTTC.

This clone appeared many times. V gene TRBV2 combines with J gene TRBJ2-7; D uncertain. CDR1 SNHLY and CDR2 FYNNEI come from the germline V gene. The CDR3 is made up of 13 amino acids. Trimming pared 5 bases from V and 3 bases from J, leaving 11 bases between. CDR3 amino acids: CASSTRRDYEQYF. The CDR3 region has the DNA TGTGCCAGCAGTACCCGGCGAGACTACGAGCAGTACTTC. The full variable domain, with the rest looked up from reference TRBV2 and TRBJ2-7, is EPEVTQTPSHQVTQMGQEVILRCVPISNHLYFYWYRQILGQKVEFLVSFYNNEISEKSEIFDDQFSVERPDGSNFTLKIRSTKLEDSAMYFCASSTRRDYEQYFGPGTRLTVT.